The 25 T cell receptor beta chains below were found in one sample sequenced in a study of blood T cells in healthy people across ages. Through a sample-barcoded 5' primer and a J-beta primer mix, a second PCR was run for about 6 to 11 cycles. A single record per CDR3 protein comes from TCRdb applying MiXCR to the 5' RACE reads. The table shows 850,000 to 1,000,000 distinct CDR3 sequences, with roughly half occurring only once. The sequenced sample was blood. The receptors were sampled from an older woman in good health.

This chain connects TRBV12-3 or TRBV12-4 to TRBJ2-4; TRBD1 is a possible D gene (5 bases). TRBJ2-7 matches the DNA end more closely, so the J call is doubtful. The CDR3 consists of 15 residues. The CDR3 region has the DNA TGTGCCAGCAGTTCCTCAGGCTCGGACACCTACGAGCAGTACTTC. This gives the protein CASSSSGSDTYEQYF.

This clonotype was counted a few times. The chain uses TRBV6-2 or TRBV6-3 and TRBJ2-5; TRBD2 is a possible D gene (6 bases). The CDR3 is 12 amino acids. Germline assignment: CDR1 MNHEY and CDR2 SVGEGT. The V end lost 7 bases, the J end lost 6 bases, and 12 bases lay between the germline ends. For the CDR3, the DNA is TGTGCCAGCAAGGCCGGGAGCAAGACCCAGTACTTC. This codes for CASKAGSKTQYF.

V gene TRBV9 combines with J gene TRBJ2-1; 7 bases fit TRBD1. Germline loops: CDR1 SGDLS, CDR2 YYNGEE. This CDR3 region has 14 residues. The V and J ends lost 1 base and 8 bases, in that order; junction bases with no gene match: 6. Here the CDR3 DNA reads TGTGCCAGCAGCGTAATGAGGGGGCTCGATGAGCAGTTCTTC. Amino acids: CASSVMRGLDEQFF.

The table lists this clonotype with a few counts. This chain joins TRBV7-6 and TRBJ2-5; D not certain. V shed 4 bases and J shed 5 bases, with 8 bases lying between them. The CDR3 runs to 12 residues. The V gene's germline CDR1 is SGHVS and CDR2 FNYEAQ. CDR3 DNA sequence: TGTGCCAGCAGCTCCATACTTGAGACCCAGTACTTC. Translated: CASSSILETQYF.

The genes are TRBV24-1 and TRBJ2-3, with 7 bases aligning to TRBD2. Germline CDR1 and CDR2: KGHDR and SFDVKD. Germline trimming cut 1 base from V and 2 bases from J; bases unmatched to any gene: 2. This CDR3 comprises 15 residues. CDR3 residues: CATSDLAGNTDTQYF. The CDR3 DNA reads TGTGCCACCAGTGATTTAGCGGGGAACACAGATACGCAGTATTTT.

The chain couples TRBV20-1 to TRBJ1-1; D uncertain. V lost 6 bases to trimming and J lost 7 bases, with 12 bases between them. The CDR3 consists of 11 residues. From germline, CDR1 is DFQATT and CDR2 SNEGSKA (reference sequence). The CDR3 loop reads CSAPASGEAFF. The CDR3 coding sequence is TGCAGTGCCCCTGCATCCGGTGAAGCTTTCTTT.

A remark on this clonotype: Compared with germline, one end of the junction differs, possibly owing to a read error. This chain links TRBV7-8 with TRBJ2-7; 9 bases align to TRBD1. The CDR3 extends over 16 amino acids. Per germline, CDR1 SGHVS and CDR2 FQNEAQ. CDR3 loop: CASSRDRDRVSYERYF. The CDR3 bases are TGTGCCAGCAGCCGAGACCGGGACAGGGTTTCCTACGAGCGGTACTTC.

CDR3 nucleotides: TGCAGCGTTGAACCCCCCGGGATAGGAAACATTCAGTACTTC. It yields the protein CSVEPPGIGNIQYF. The chain uses TRBV29-1 and TRBJ2-4; a weak D match, TRBD2 (5 bases). Germline CDR1 reads SQVTM; CDR2 reads ANQGSEA. V was shortened by 2 bases and J by 6 bases, with 14 bases between the two germline ends. The CDR3 length is 14 residues.

The chain joins TRBV2 to TRBJ2-3; 7 positions agree with TRBD1. With V trimmed by 9 bases and J by 1 base, 10 bases remained unmatched. The germline CDR1 and CDR2 sequences are SNHLY and FYNNEI. The CDR3 is 15 amino acids. CDR3 DNA: TGTGCCAGTCGAAAGGGACAGACACGCACAGATACGCAGTATTTT. Translating gives CASRKGQTRTDTQYF.

The chain links TRBV10-3 to TRBJ2-1; D remains unclear. This CDR3 is 11 amino acids long. With 8 bases removed from V and 4 bases from J, the gap between germline ends came to 6 bases. Germline V gene sequence: CDR1 ENHRY, CDR2 SYGVKD. CDR3 loop: CAIGEYNEQFF. The CDR3 DNA is TGTGCCATCGGAGAATACAATGAGCAGTTCTTC.

The CDR3 region has the DNA TGTGCCAGCAGCATGGACACTGAAGCTTTCTTT. Translated: CASSMDTEAFF. The J gene is TRBJ1-1, the V gene TRBV11-2; D unclear. Germline-derived CDR1 and CDR2 are SGHAT and FQNNGV. V was trimmed by 5 bases and J by 3 bases, leaving 4 bases between them. The CDR3 has 11 residues.

The V gene is TRBV20-1, the J gene TRBJ2-1; TRBD2 matches 12 bases. The J call is doubtful: the DNA matches TRBJ2-7 better. Germline V gene sequence: CDR1 DFQATT, CDR2 SNEGSKA (reference sequence). The CDR3 runs to 17 residues. The CDR3 DNA reads as TGCAGTGCTAGAGATCTGCTCCCTAGCGGGGGGGCCGATGAGCAGTACTTC. Protein product: CSARDLLPSGGADEQYF.

On this clonotype: At one end the junction does not follow the germline gene, possibly because of a read error. This chain joins TRBV7-9 and TRBJ2-4; D is perhaps TRBD1 (6 bases). Germline lookup yields CDR1 SEHNR and CDR2 FQNEAQ (reference sequence). This CDR3 region has 15 residues. CDR3 amino acids: CASSLAATGKNSQYF. The CDR3 region has the DNA TGTGCCAGCAGCTTAGCGGCGACAGGAAAAAACAGTCAGTACTTC.

V is TRBV20-1 and J is TRBJ1-2; the match to TRBD1 covers 10 bases. This CDR3 has 14 amino acids. Germline-derived CDR1 and CDR2 are DFQATT and SNEGSKA (reference sequence). V lost 0 bases, J lost 2 bases, and 0 bases stayed unmatched. The CDR3 reads CSARETGGNYGYTF. CDR3 DNA sequence: TGCAGTGCTAGAGAGACAGGGGGCAACTATGGCTACACCTTC.

The chain recombines TRBV29-1 with TRBJ2-1; 9 bases line up with TRBD2. The CDR3 has 14 amino acids. Germline V gives CDR1 SQVTM, CDR2 ANQGSEA. V gave up 6 bases and J gave up 2 bases; unmatched junction bases: 5. CDR3 loop: CSVVTSGAYNEQFF. For the CDR3, the DNA is TGCAGCGTCGTGACTAGCGGAGCCTACAATGAGCAGTTCTTC.

This clonotype occurred a few times. The rearrangement uses TRBV20-1 and TRBJ2-1; D is ambiguous. V dropped 1 base and J dropped 2 bases, with 12 bases sitting between them. The CDR3 has 15 amino acids. Germline V gene lookup returns CDR1 DFQATT and CDR2 SNEGSKA (reference sequence). CDR3 loop: CSARVRTGPYNEQFF. CDR3 in DNA: TGCAGTGCTAGAGTTCGGACCGGGCCCTACAATGAGCAGTTCTTC.

In DNA form, the CDR3 reads TGCAGTGCTAGAGTACAGGGGGCTGGGGCCAACGTCCTGACTTTC. Encoded protein: CSARVQGAGANVLTF. The genes are TRBV20-1 and TRBJ2-6, with 8 bases fitting TRBD1. Germline CDR1 reads DFQATT; CDR2 reads SNEGSKA (reference sequence). The CDR3 consists of 15 residues. J lost 2 bases, V lost 1 base, and 1 base had no gene match.

CDR3 sequence (DNA): TGCAGTGCTCCTAGCGGGAGGGCCTTCCAAGAGACCCAGTACTTC. Translation gives CSAPSGRAFQETQYF. The genes are TRBV20-1 and TRBJ2-5; TRBD2 matches at 12 bases. The germline CDR1 and CDR2 sequences are DFQATT and SNEGSKA (reference sequence). The CDR3 is 15 residues long. After removal of 5 bases from V and 1 base from J, the junction contained 5 bases not matched to a gene.

The gene calls are TRBV12-3 or TRBV12-4 and TRBJ2-5; D might be TRBD1 (7 bases). The V and J ends lost 6 bases and 5 bases respectively, with 16 bases between them. This CDR3 has 14 amino acids. The CDR3 region has the DNA TGTGCCAGCAGAATGACAGGGAGGATGGAGACCCAGTACTTC. Its protein product is CASRMTGRMETQYF.

This clonotype was detected only once. V gene TRBV6-5 combines with J gene TRBJ1-1; maybe TRBD1 (5 bases). The CDR3 has 14 amino acids. Germline lookup yields CDR1 MNHEY and CDR2 SVGAGI. Between the trimmed V and J ends, which lost 5 bases and 6 bases, there was a span of 16 bases. CDR3 amino acids: CASSPDGTRAEAFF. For the CDR3, the DNA is TGTGCCAGCAGTCCCGACGGGACTCGCGCTGAAGCTTTCTTT.

Worth noting for this clonotype: It may be a read error: a sequence one base away is much more abundant. This rearrangement joins TRBV20-1 to TRBJ2-7; a possible D gene is TRBD2 (6 bases). This CDR3 region has 12 residues. Trimming removed 4 bases from V and 0 bases from J, with 7 bases in between. Germline V gives CDR1 DFQATT, CDR2 SNEGSKA (reference sequence). CDR3 loop: CSANGSSYEQYF. The CDR3 nucleotides are TGCAGTGCTAACGGGAGCTCCTACGAGCAGTACTTC.

A few counts support this clonotype. The chain recombines TRBV2 with TRBJ2-5, with D maybe TRBD2 (6 bases). CDR1 SNHLY and CDR2 FYNNEI come from the germline V gene. The CDR3 runs to 14 residues. V shed 8 bases and J shed 3 bases, with 16 bases lying between them. CDR3 region: CASGGRLREETQYF. In nucleotides, the CDR3 is TGTGCCAGCGGGGGGAGACTTCGAGAAGAGACCCAGTACTTC.

The chain is built from TRBV29-1 and TRBJ2-7, with TRBD2 identical over 14 bases. Germline CDR1 reads SQVTM; CDR2 reads ANQGSEA. The V and J ends lost 5 bases and 3 bases, in that order; junction bases with no gene match: 12. There are 17 residues in the CDR3. This CDR3 is CSVHFGLAGGHNYEQYF. The CDR3 bases are TGCAGCGTTCATTTCGGACTAGCGGGAGGCCACAACTACGAGCAGTACTTC.

About this clonotype: Its ends do not fully match the called genes, so a read error is possible. CDR3: CARSLEGRTDTQYF. The CDR3 DNA reads TGTGCCAGAAGCTTAGAGGGGCGAACAGATACGCAGTATTTT. The chain recombines TRBV7-2 with TRBJ2-3; perhaps D is TRBD1 or TRBD2 (5 bases each). This CDR3 spans 14 amino acids. Germline CDR1 SGHTA, CDR2 FQGNSA. The complete variable domain, with remaining parts taken from reference TRBV7-2 and TRBJ2-3, reads GAGVSQSPSNKVTEKGKDVELRCDPISGHTALYWYRQSLGQGLEFLIYFQGNSAPDKSGLPSDRFSAERTGGSVSTLTIQRTQQEDSAVYLCARSLEGRTDTQYFGPGTRLTVL.

CDR3 loop: CASSSDEREGHEQFF. CDR3 sequence (DNA): TGCGCCAGCAGCTCCGACGAGCGGGAGGGCCATGAGCAGTTCTTC. This chain links TRBV5-1 with TRBJ2-1; the match to TRBD2 covers 10 bases. Germline CDR1 and CDR2: SGHRS and YFSETQ. This CDR3 spans 15 amino acids. V shed 3 bases and J 8 bases; nucleotides not matched to a gene: 8.